This T cell receptor (beta chain) was profiled in a study of cytomegalovirus exposure and HLA in healthy donors. The study, taken as a whole, reports: According to reports, the classifier identified cytomegalovirus status with high specificity and sensitivity. Rare TCR sequences dominated, though some public TCRs recurred in many donors. The tendency of first-cohort TCR clusters to co-occur in the roughly 120 validation repertoires was identified by a subsequent analysis. Altogether, 150 to 200 TCR beta chains were recorded as cytomegalovirus-associated.

Produced via immunoSEQ multiplex PCR; TCRdb's table is partial and in-frame only. The data show some 310,000 clones, 88% seen once. Worth noting for this clone: Its antigen is unknown.

CDR1 and CDR2 from the germline V gene are ENHRY and SYGVKD. The V gene lost 6 bases and the J gene lost 4 bases, with 10 bases spanning the gap. The CDR3 is 13 amino acids. This TCR came from a man aged 30 to 45 in good health and CMV-seronegative. The rearrangement joins TRBV10-3 to TRBJ1-5, with a tentative D call TRBD1 (6 bases). Sequences were obtained from PBMCs. Written as DNA, the CDR3 is TGTGCCATCAGACTTGGACAGAATCAGCCCCAGCATTTT. It translates to CAIRLGQNQPQHF.